The 10 T cell receptor beta chains in this list originate from one sample, sequenced in a study of neurological immune-mediated disorders. The time point was: longitudinal time-point 2. One entry per CDR3 protein, called by TCRdb with MiXCR from the 5' RACE reads. This repertoire shows about 66,000 distinct CDR3 sequences, more than 9.5% found once; its top ten account for 9.5% to 15%. The sequencing sample was made of PBMCs. The receptors were sampled from a man aged 25-40 years in good health.

This clonotype was counted at least ten times. The chain is built from TRBV27 and TRBJ1-4; 9 nucleotides match TRBD1. CDR3 length: 13 amino acids. Germline CDR1 is MNHEY and CDR2 is SMNVEV (reference sequence). The trim removed 5 bases at V and 7 bases at J, leaving 2 bases unmatched. CDR3 region: CASSGQGREKLFF. The CDR3 coding sequence is TGTGCCAGCAGTGGACAGGGGCGTGAAAAACTGTTTTTT. Full variable domain (missing parts from reference TRBV27 and TRBJ1-4): EAQVTQNPRYLITVTGKKLTVTCSQNMNHEYMSWYRQDPGLGLRQIYYSMNVEVTDKGDVPEGYKVSRKEKRNFPLILESPSPNQTSLYFCASSGQGREKLFFGSGTQLSVL.

At least ten counts were recorded for this clonotype. The chain has TRBV25-1 and TRBJ1-1; unclear D gene. The CDR3 is 15 amino acids. V lost 4 bases, J lost 1 base, and 13 bases lay in between. CDR1 is MGHDK, CDR2 SYGVNS, per germline. The CDR3 loop is CASSAGRNRNTEAFF. The DNA for the CDR3 is TGTGCCAGCAGTGCTGGACGGAACAGGAACACTGAAGCTTTCTTT. Full variable domain (remainder filled in from reference TRBV25-1 and TRBJ1-1): EADIYQTPRYLVIGTGKKITLECSQTMGHDKMYWYQQDPGMELHLIHYSYGVNSTEKGDLSSESTVSRIRTEHFPLTLESARPSHTSQYLCASSAGRNRNTEAFFGQGTRLTVV.

This clonotype was seen at least ten times. The chain employs TRBV12-3 or TRBV12-4 and TRBJ2-5; 8 nucleotides agree with TRBD1. The CDR3 has 14 amino acids. J lost 3 bases, V lost 2 bases, and 2 bases had no gene match. The CDR3 DNA reads TGTGCCAGCAGTTTATCGGACAGGGAAGAGACCCAGTACTTC. Amino acids: CASSLSDREETQYF.

This clonotype ranks as medium-sized (0.01 to 0.1%). V usage is TRBV6-4 and J usage is TRBJ2-3; 10 bases fit TRBD1. The V gene end was trimmed by 2 bases and the J gene end by 4 bases; junction bases not matched to a gene: 0. Germline V gene lookup returns CDR1 MRHNA and CDR2 SNTAGT. This CDR3 has 14 amino acids. Here the CDR3 DNA reads TGTGCCAGCAGTGACGGGACAGGGGCAGATACGCAGTATTTT. Protein product: CASSDGTGADTQYF.

Comments on this clonotype: A much larger clonotype is one base distant, so this may be a read error. The CDR3: CASSLASLSQKTQYF. The DNA for the CDR3 is TGCGCCAGCAGCTTGGCCAGCCTCAGCCAAAAGACCCAGTACTTC. The rearrangement uses TRBV5-1 and TRBJ2-5; no firm D call. The CDR3 runs 15 residues. The germline V gene encodes CDR1 SGHRS and CDR2 YFSETQ.

This clonotype was observed many times. This sequence joins TRBV7-2 and TRBJ2-3; TRBD2 agrees at 12 bases. Germline V gene lookup returns CDR1 SGHTA and CDR2 FQGNSA. This CDR3 is built from 16 residues. Trimming at V came to 5 bases and at J to 4 bases, leaving 7 bases not matched to a gene. The CDR3: CASSPPSGRVSDTQYF. CDR3 sequence (DNA): TGTGCCAGCAGCCCCCCTAGCGGGAGGGTCTCAGATACGCAGTATTTT. The full variable domain, its missing parts supplied by reference TRBV7-2 and TRBJ2-3, is GAGVSQSPSNKVTEKGKDVELRCDPISGHTALYWYRQSLGQGLEFLIYFQGNSAPDKSGLPSDRFSAERTGGSVSTLTIQRTQQEDSAVYLCASSPPSGRVSDTQYFGPGTRLTVL.

This clonotype was picked up many times. V gene TRBV29-1 combines with J gene TRBJ2-2, with D possibly matching TRBD2 (7 bases). CDR1 and CDR2 (germline): SQVTM, ANQGSEA. CDR3 length: 14 amino acids. V lost 3 bases, J lost 4 bases, and 12 bases lay in between. The CDR3: CSVDGGGGTGELFF. The CDR3 DNA follows: TGCAGCGTTGATGGGGGAGGGGGCACCGGGGAGCTGTTTTTT.

This clonotype was seen repeatedly, ten times or more. The gene calls are TRBV29-1 and TRBJ2-5; 10 bases match TRBD1. The CDR3 contains 11 residues. V lost 5 bases and J lost 12; bases outside the gene matches: 6. Looked up from germline, CDR1 is SQVTM and CDR2 is ANQGSEA. The CDR3 loop reads CSVYRDRGEYF. Here the CDR3 DNA reads TGCAGCGTTTACCGGGACAGGGGCGAGTACTTC.

This clonotype was seen only a few times. This chain joins TRBV12-3 or TRBV12-4 and TRBJ1-1; D is uncertain. The CDR3 is made up of 11 amino acids. Between the trimmed V and J ends, which lost 2 bases and 11 bases, there was a span of 9 bases. The CDR3 loop reads CASSLRFRAFF. CDR3 DNA: TGTGCCAGCAGTTTAAGGTTTAGGGCTTTCTTT.

Ten or more counts support this clonotype. V usage is TRBV7-2 and J usage is TRBJ2-7; D unresolved. The CDR3 sequence is 12 residues long. Trimming left V 3 bases short and J 7 bases short, with 10 bases between. Germline V gives CDR1 SGHTA, CDR2 FQGNSA. The CDR3 is CASSFGQKEQYF. CDR3 DNA: TGTGCCAGCAGCTTCGGCCAGAAGGAGCAGTACTTC.